The sequence of this T cell receptor beta chain was determined in a study of CD8+ T cells in alopecia areata. Specimens obtained from alopecia areata patients comprised lesional scalp punch biopsies and peripheral blood. The germline gives CDR1 SGHVS, CDR2 FQNEAQ. V dropped 5 bases and J dropped 8 bases, with 12 bases sitting between them. This CDR3 has 12 amino acids. In each case, RNA was isolated and then reverse transcribed into cDNA as the sequencing template. Clones were read by immunoSEQ multiplex PCR, and TCRdb kept only the in-frame ones, dropping some. In the table there are approximately 150,000 clones, approximately 70% of which are singletons.

The sample was CD8+ T cells sorted from blood, taken at week 0. The chain links TRBV7-8 to TRBJ1-2, with D unresolved. The clonotype originates from a human donor with alopecia areata. The CDR3 bases are TGTGCCAGCAGCCCGCGGTCCGTGGGCTACACCTTC. Amino acid sequence: CASSPRSVGYTF.